The clone carrying this TCR beta chain occurred many times. Its specificity is unknown. This record comes from a study of molecular identifiers for immune sequencing clone quantification. Study overall: For replicates, RNA isolated from 20,000 or 100,000 naive CD8 cells was divided into five portions, of which four were sequenced.

Study outcomes and limitations: In CMV-specific effectors, clones above 20 copies held over 97% of molecules; naive, under 1%.

In TCRdb, the PCR reads were re-called with MiXCR into one record per CDR3 protein. This sample has about 640,000 distinct CDR3 sequences, with 20% found just once. This receptor was taken from a human donor in good health. Some libraries in this study had Jurkat cell RNA spiked in. Sequenced: naive CD8+ T cells from blood, with Jurkat cell RNA spiked in. As to subset: FACS-sorted CD8+CD4-CCR7+CD45RA+ naive T cells.

DNA for the CDR3: TGCGCCAGCAGCCACGAAAGGACTAGTCGCAACAATGAGCAGTTCTTC. Its translation is CASSHERTSRNNEQFF. V is TRBV4-3 and J is TRBJ2-1; 7 nucleotides align to TRBD2. Germline assignment: CDR1 LGHNA and CDR2 YSLEER. J lost 5 bases, V lost 3 bases, and 10 bases had no gene match. This CDR3 comprises 16 residues.